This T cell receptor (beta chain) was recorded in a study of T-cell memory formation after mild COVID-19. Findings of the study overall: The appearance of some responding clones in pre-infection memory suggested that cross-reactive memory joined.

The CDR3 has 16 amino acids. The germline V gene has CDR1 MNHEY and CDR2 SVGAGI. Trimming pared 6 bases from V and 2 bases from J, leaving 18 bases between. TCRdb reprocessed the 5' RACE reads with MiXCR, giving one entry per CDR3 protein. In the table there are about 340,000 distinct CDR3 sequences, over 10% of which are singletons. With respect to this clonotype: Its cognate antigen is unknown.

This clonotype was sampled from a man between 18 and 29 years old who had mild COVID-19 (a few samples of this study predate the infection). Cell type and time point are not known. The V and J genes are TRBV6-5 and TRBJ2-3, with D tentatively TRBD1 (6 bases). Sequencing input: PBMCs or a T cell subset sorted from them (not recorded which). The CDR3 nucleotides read TGTGCCAGCAGCCGCCTCCCGGGACAAGACACAGATACGCAGTATTTT. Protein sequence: CASSRLPGQDTDTQYF.